The sequence of this T cell receptor (beta chain) was determined in a study of T cell repertoires in cytomegalovirus infection (dated by TCRdb to the late 2010s). Broadly, across the study: The peptide stimulations were aimed at well-studied HLA-B-restricted epitopes as well as recently identified HLA-C-restricted CMV epitopes, whose presentation resists viral immunomodulation. Because public TCR beta signatures pointed to carriage of CMV infection together with the matching HLA type, the HLA type of each donor mattered for the analysis. Points the paper makes about the study in general: In both this cohort and an independent roughly 400-donor cohort, the cumulative frequency of public TCR beta family members distinguished carriers of CMV infection plus the relevant HLA type. The ex vivo response was dominated by HLA-C-restricted CMV-specific TCR beta clonotypes, which also provided the single most frequent clonotype in two of eight donors.

What this sample's treatment or condition label stands for: in vitro stimulation with specific CMV peptide epitopes to enrich CMV-specific T cells. The instrument given in TCRdb is Illumina HiSeq 1500. TCRdb handled the public reads itself, with Q25 trimming in fastp and clone calling in MiXCR, and kept productive beta chains. Duplicate CDR3 protein sequences are folded into a single record with the most common DNA and genes. This sample holds about 900,000 distinct CDR3 sequences; around 32% were observed only once. The top ten constitute roughly an eighth of the sample. CDR1 DFQATT and CDR2 SNEGSKA were looked up in the germline V gene (reference sequence). The CDR3 measures 17 amino acids from cysteine to phenylalanine. Kept here is only the CDR3 DNA, which spans 51 bases and is read in frame from base 1. At the junction V is shortened by 3 bases and J by 6 bases; bases outside the gene matches: 16.

Details on this clonotype: Its antigen is not yet known. Qualities for individual bases were not recorded, and no much larger clone is one base off.

The sequences come from cultured CD8+ T cells from PBMCs, collected from culture after CMV antigen stimulation. This receptor was obtained from a human donor in good health (CMV status not recorded). Some clones in this sample may be carry-over from other donors' samples. The V and J genes are TRBV20-1 and TRBJ2-1; 8 central bases correspond to TRBD2. The nucleotide sequence reads TGCAGTGCTAGCGATCAATCGGTCCTAGCGGGCCCCAATGAGCAGTTCTTC. Protein translation: CSASDQSVLAGPNEQFF.